These T cell receptor beta chains were read from a single sample in a study of blood T cell repertoires in COVID-19. Clones were read by immunoSEQ multiplex PCR, and TCRdb kept only the in-frame ones, dropping some. Among 80,000 or so clones listed, roughly 87% were seen once. The source material was peripheral blood. The receptors stem from a man aged 45-65 years with acute or convalescent COVID-19. Both conserved end residues are part of each CDR3. The D gene is left open where the match is weak. Size values are once, few and many counts, or a class for expanded clones, and some rows have none.

cdr3_aa cdr3_nt d_call clone_size j_call cdr3_length v_call
CAAGGPRTSGGGETQYF TGTGCCGCTGGAGGTCCGCGAACTAGCGGGGGGGGAGAGACCCAGTACTTC TRBD2 - TRBJ2-5 17 TRBV6-4
CASSTQGGRSYNEQFF TGTGCCAGCAGCACGCAGGGTGGAAGGTCCTACAATGAGCAGTTCTTC - - TRBJ2-1 16 TRBV7-8
CASSPDSLPNYGYTF TGTGCCAGCAGCCCTGACAGCTTACCCAACTATGGCTACACCTTC - once TRBJ1-2 15 TRBV7-2
CASSFPGTASYEQYF TGTGCCAGCAGCTTTCCCGGGACAGCTTCCTACGAGCAGTACTTC TRBD1 - TRBJ2-7 15 TRBV5-6
CASRYSTGTNTEAFF TGTGCCAGCAGGTACTCCACAGGGACGAACACTGAAGCTTTCTTT - - TRBJ1-1 15 TRBV7-3
CASSFSAGGAYEQYF TGCGCCAGCAGCTTTTCCGCAGGGGGAGCCTACGAGCAGTACTTC TRBD1 - TRBJ2-7 15 TRBV5-1
CASGQGILEKLFF TGTGCCAGTGGACAGGGTATTTTGGAAAAACTGTTTTTT TRBD1 - TRBJ1-4 13 TRBV6-5
CAWSVQPRDQPQHF TGTGCCTGGAGTGTACAACCGCGGGATCAGCCCCAGCATTTT - - TRBJ1-5 14 TRBV30
CASRQGARGYTF TGTGCCAGCAGACAGGGGGCGAGAGGCTACACCTTC TRBD1 - TRBJ1-2 12 TRBV6-5
CASSRGQFQETQYF TGTGCCAGCAGCCGGGGACAGTTTCAAGAGACCCAGTACTTC TRBD1 - TRBJ2-5 14 TRBV6-5
CARSCPCRGNEKLFF TGTGCCAGAAGCTGCCCTTGCCGGGGGAATGAAAAACTGTTTTTT - - TRBJ1-4 15 TRBV5-3
CASSPGIGDTLQGGYTF TGTGCCAGCTCACCAGGAATTGGGGACACGCTCCAGGGTGGCTACACCTTC - - TRBJ1-2 17 TRBV18
CASRERDTSYNEQFF TGTGCCAGCAGGGAACGGGACACATCCTACAATGAGCAGTTCTTC - - TRBJ2-1 15 TRBV28
CASSWGLVYEQYF TGTGCCAGCAGCTGGGGACTCGTTTACGAGCAGTACTTC - - TRBJ2-7 13 TRBV7-8
CASSSGTGSPNSPLHF TGTGCCAGCAGCTCAGGAACGGGATCCCCTAATTCACCCCTCCACTTT - - TRBJ1-6 16 TRBV5-6
CASSPNVGYTF TGTGCCAGCAGCCCCAATGTGGGCTACACCTTC - - TRBJ1-2 11 TRBV7-9
CASSPGQGSPLHF TGTGCCAGCAGCCCGGGACAGGGTTCCCCCCTCCACTTT TRBD1 - TRBJ1-6 13 TRBV2
CASSSEGGTGNEQYF TGTGCCAGCAGCTCAGAAGGGGGGACAGGGAATGAGCAGTACTTC TRBD1 - TRBJ2-7 15 TRBV9
CASSLRGYSNQPQHF TGTGCCAGCAGTCTAAGGGGGTATAGCAATCAGCCCCAGCATTTT - - TRBJ1-5 15 TRBV2
CASSEYEGARETQYF TGTGCCAGCAGTGAATATGAGGGGGCGCGAGAGACCCAGTACTTC TRBD1 - TRBJ2-5 15 TRBV6-1
CASSLVGLAGEETQYF TGTGCCAGCAGCTTAGTGGGACTAGCGGGAGAGGAGACCCAGTACTTC TRBD2 - TRBJ2-5 16 TRBV7-7
CSVFGGGYNEQFF TGCAGCGTTTTTGGGGGGGGGTACAATGAGCAGTTCTTC TRBD2 - TRBJ2-1 13 TRBV29-1
CASSTLRIEEAFF TGTGCCAGTAGTACTTTGAGGATTGAAGAAGCTTTCTTT - few TRBJ1-1 13 TRBV19
CASLTQGPNTEAFF TGTGCCAGCCTGACTCAGGGTCCAAACACTGAAGCTTTCTTT - - TRBJ1-1 14 TRBV28
CASRSPGLDNEQYF TGTGCCAGCAGATCACCGGGACTAGATAACGAGCAGTACTTC TRBD2 - TRBJ2-7 14 TRBV7-2
CASSLRGWSYNEQFF TGTGCCAGCAGCTTAAGGGGGTGGAGCTACAATGAGCAGTTCTTC - - TRBJ2-1 15 TRBV5-4
CASSPTPGQGREKLFF TGTGCCAGCAGCCCAACCCCGGGACAGGGACGAGAAAAACTGTTTTTT TRBD1 - TRBJ1-4 16 TRBV5-4
CSVRQATSGNTIYF TGCAGCGTTAGACAGGCAACCTCTGGAAACACCATATATTTT - - TRBJ1-3 14 TRBV29-1
CASSKLAGGGYEQYF TGTGCCAGCAGCAAACTAGCGGGAGGGGGTTACGAGCAGTACTTC - - TRBJ2-7 15 TRBV21-1
CASSPAGREQFF TGCGCCAGCAGCCCGGCGGGTCGTGAGCAGTTCTTC - - TRBJ2-1 12 TRBV4-1
CATSRSRSNTGELFF TGTGCCACCAGCAGATCAAGGAGTAACACCGGGGAGCTGTTTTTT - - TRBJ2-2 15 TRBV15
CASSKLDRYNEQFF TGTGCCAGCAGCAAATTGGACAGATACAATGAGCAGTTCTTC - - TRBJ2-1 14 TRBV14
CASHLTPVSYNEQFF TGTGCCAGCCACCTGACTCCCGTCTCCTACAATGAGCAGTTCTTC - - TRBJ2-1 15 TRBV7-2
CASSIEAVQPQHF TGTGCCAGTAGTATAGAGGCGGTCCAGCCCCAGCATTTT - once TRBJ1-5 13 TRBV19
CASSSPRRDRGHLSYGYTF TGTGCCAGCAGCTCCCCTCGCCGGGACAGGGGACATCTGAGCTATGGCTACACCTTC TRBD1 - TRBJ1-2 19 TRBV11-2
CASSFGYEQFF TGTGCCAGCAGCTTCGGGTATGAGCAGTTCTTC - few TRBJ2-1 11 TRBV11-2
CASSYTSWNTGELFF TGTGCCAGCAGTTATACTAGCTGGAACACCGGGGAGCTGTTTTTT - - TRBJ2-2 15 TRBV7-6
CASRPPGPPGNTIYF TGTGCCAGTAGGCCCCCAGGGCCCCCCGGAAACACCATATATTTT - - TRBJ1-3 15 TRBV19
CSVEDRGTGGAFF TGCAGCGTTGAAGACCGGGGGACAGGTGGAGCTTTCTTT TRBD1 - TRBJ1-1 13 TRBV29-1
CASSLGWEGEYEQYF TGCGCCAGCAGCTTGGGGTGGGAGGGTGAATACGAGCAGTACTTC TRBD2 - TRBJ2-7 15 TRBV5-1
CASSQDPRRRGYTF TGCGCCAGCAGCCAAGATCCTCGCCGCCGGGGCTACACCTTC - - TRBJ1-2 14 TRBV4-1
CASSLILGGGRETQYF TGCGCCAGCAGCTTGATTTTGGGCGGAGGGCGAGAGACCCAGTACTTC - once TRBJ2-5 16 TRBV5-1
CASSLDTGLAKNIQYF TGTGCCAGCAGTTTAGATACAGGGCTAGCCAAAAACATTCAGTACTTC - once TRBJ2-4 16 TRBV28
CASSADRVTLNGYTF TGTGCCAGCAGTGCCGACAGGGTGACTCTAAATGGCTACACCTTC TRBD1 once TRBJ1-2 15 TRBV27
CASSQVRGRAFF TGCGCCAGCAGCCAAGTTAGGGGGCGGGCTTTCTTT TRBD1 - TRBJ1-1 12 TRBV4-3